This TCR beta chain was retrieved from a study of regulatory T cells in long-lasting Graves disease. The time point: newly diagnosed GD, antithyroid drugs for less than 3 months. PBMC-extracted RNA yielded the TCR library. Construction of TCR beta libraries relied on iRepertoire HTBI primers and on Arm-PCR targeting CDR3 regions. TCRdb fed the multiplex PCR reads into MiXCR, producing one record per CDR3 protein. Of under 250,000 distinct CDR3 sequences listed, roughly a fifth are singletons. The CDR3 has 14 residues. CDR1 is LNHDA and CDR2 is SQIVND in the germline V gene (reference sequence). The V end was cut by 4 bases, the J end by 0 bases, with 7 bases between. Study findings and constraints: Persistent disease samples used TRBV28, TRBJ1-2 and TRBJ2-5 preferentially.

This clonotype was seen at least ten times. As yet, its antigen is unknown. The data were also submitted as part of a second study, on T cells in Graves' hyperthyroidism and ophthalmopathy. That source notes: The hyperthyroidism patients had all been newly diagnosed, and their disease duration was under 2 months. Their ages ranged from 18 to 65 years. HTBI primers were employed in a first-round RT-PCR of the TCR CDR3.

This sequence originates from a woman in her twenties or thirties with Graves disease. The sequencing used peripheral blood mononuclear cells (PBMCs), collected at new diagnosis, from a patient treated with antithyroid drugs. The rearrangement uses TRBV19 and TRBJ1-5; no clear D gene. The CDR3 DNA reads TGTGCCAGTAGTAAGGGAACTAGCAATCAGCCCCAGCATTTT. Protein: CASSKGTSNQPQHF.